One and the same sample provided the 8 T cell receptor beta chains below, sequenced in a study of vaccination effects on CD4 cells after COVID-19. TCRdb's table, derived via immunoSEQ multiplex PCR, lists solely in-frame clones and lacks some. The sample yields roughly 30,000 clones, 55% to 85% seen once. ViraFEST expansion of antigen-specific CD4+ T cells with viral peptide pools preceded sequencing. Culture lasted under 13 days before CD4+ T cell isolation. Two-dose vaccination with either BNT162b2 or mRNA-1273 was given to the participants. For these TCRs, the target antigens are not known. The source was CD4+ T cells from PBMCs cultured with HCoV-NL63 spike peptides, collected after COVID-19 vaccination. These receptors were collected from a human donor who received a COVID-19 vaccine.

V is TRBV7-2 and J is TRBJ2-7; 9 positions agree with TRBD2. J was trimmed by 7 bases and V by 0 bases; bases with no gene match: 4. The CDR3 contains 14 residues. Germline values: CDR1 SGHTA, CDR2 FQGNSA. The CDR3 coding sequence is TGTGCCAGCAGCTTAGCAGCGGGGGGAGGTGAGCAGTACTTC. This encodes CASSLAAGGGEQYF.

This CDR3 is CASSPMTAGVEAFF. The CDR3 DNA sequence: TGTGCCAGCAGCCCGATGACAGCAGGGGTAGAAGCTTTCTTT. The chain links TRBV9 to TRBJ1-1; possible D gene TRBD1, 6 bases. V lost 4 bases to trimming and J lost 8 bases, with 18 bases between them. Germline V gene lookup returns CDR1 SGDLS and CDR2 YYNGEE. The CDR3 spans 14 residues. The complete variable domain, with remaining parts taken from reference TRBV9 and TRBJ1-1, reads DSGVTQTPKHLITATGQRVTLRCSPRSGDLSVYWYQQSLDQGLQFLIQYYNGEERAKGNILERFSAQQFPDLHSELNLSSLELGDSALYFCASSPMTAGVEAFFGQGTRLTVV.

The CDR3 DNA reads as TGCGCCAGCAGCCCTAGCGGGAGGGCCTACGAGCAGTACTTC. Amino acids: CASSPSGRAYEQYF. This chain joins TRBV5-1 and TRBJ2-7, with 12 bases aligning to TRBD2. Germline assignment: CDR1 SGHRS and CDR2 YFSETQ. The V segment lost 4 bases and the J segment 2 bases; nucleotides outside the gene matches: 1. CDR3 size: 14 residues.

This rearrangement joins TRBV6-1 to TRBJ2-2; D is uncertain. Trimming took 2 bases from V and 7 from J, leaving 5 bases between them. Germline V gene sequence: CDR1 MNHNS, CDR2 SASEGT. The CDR3 totals 12 residues. CDR3 in DNA: TGTGCCAGCAGTGAAACGATCGGGGAGCTGTTTTTT. Residues: CASSETIGELFF.

This clone occurred once. The chain is built from TRBV27 and TRBJ1-2, with 7 bases fitting TRBD1. With V trimmed by 1 base and J by 2 bases, 16 bases remained unmatched. The germline gives CDR1 MNHEY, CDR2 SMNVEV (reference sequence). This CDR3 contains 19 residues. The CDR3: CASSLFNPGQRVVNYGYTF. CDR3 coding DNA: TGTGCCAGCAGTTTATTCAACCCGGGACAGCGGGTCGTGAACTATGGCTACACCTTC.

The table lists this clone with a few counts. The chain employs TRBV5-1 and TRBJ1-3, with 8 bases lining up with TRBD1. The V segment lost 7 bases and the J segment 2 bases; nucleotides outside the gene matches: 8. The germline gives CDR1 SGHRS, CDR2 YFSETQ. The CDR3 has 15 amino acids. CDR3 residues: CASGRWGQAGNTIYF. The CDR3 DNA is TGCGCCAGCGGACGGTGGGGACAGGCTGGAAACACCATATATTTT.

This chain links TRBV11-2 with TRBJ2-7; D is undetermined. The length of the CDR3 is 13 residues. The germline gives CDR1 SGHAT, CDR2 FQNNGV. V shed 3 bases and J shed 2 bases, with 8 bases lying between them. CDR3 loop: CASSLAGAYEQYF. In DNA form, the CDR3 reads TGTGCCAGCAGCTTGGCAGGAGCCTACGAGCAGTACTTC.

V and J are TRBV7-8 and TRBJ1-1, with TRBD1 matching over 7 bases. Germline V gene lookup returns CDR1 SGHVS and CDR2 FQNEAQ. CDR3 length: 19 amino acids. V shed 3 bases and J 0 bases; nucleotides not matched to a gene: 16. This chain's CDR3 is CASSLSSSGTADMNTEAFF. The CDR3, as DNA: TGTGCCAGCAGCTTGTCGAGCTCCGGGACAGCAGACATGAACACTGAAGCTTTCTTT.